A selection of T cell receptor beta chains follows, all from one sample in a study of Graves' ophthalmopathy and Graves' hyperthyroidism. TCRdb re-derived calls from the multiplex PCR reads in MiXCR, one entry per CDR3 protein. This table has roughly 230,000 distinct CDR3 sequences, around a fifth appearing once. The material sequenced was peripheral blood. Receptors originate from a woman aged 45 to 65 with Graves' ophthalmopathy. Each CDR3 is given with its conserved first and last residue. The D gene is left open where the match is weak. Not every row has a clone size; where given, it reads once, few, many or a size class.

J gene,CDR3 length,D gene,V gene,clone size,CDR3 DNA,CDR3 protein
TRBJ1-5,15,TRBD1,TRBV6-5,.,TGTGCCAGCAGTTGGACAGGGGGAATCGATCAGCCCCAGCATTTT,CASSWTGGIDQPQHF
TRBJ1-2,15,.,TRBV12-3/TRBV12-4,many,TGTGCCAGCAGCCCCCCAGACGGAGCCCTTGGGGGCTACACCTTC,CASSPPDGALGGYTF
TRBJ2-6,16,.,TRBV15,many,TGTGCCACCAGCAGAGACTTGCGCTCTGGGGCCAACGTCCTGACTTTC,CATSRDLRSGANVLTF
TRBJ1-2,12,.,TRBV6-5,many,TGTGCCAGGCCTCCTTGGGGCCATGGCTACACCTTC,CARPPWGHGYTF
TRBJ2-5,14,.,TRBV20-1,few,TGCAGTGCTAGGGGCTCGGGGGCCGGGGAGACCCAGTACTTC,CSARGSGAGETQYF
TRBJ1-1,16,TRBD1,TRBV25-1,many,TGTGCCAGCAGTCGGAACCCCCTGGGACAGGGGAATGAAGCTTTCTTT,CASSRNPLGQGNEAFF
TRBJ1-5,17,.,TRBV19,many,TGTGCCAGTAGTATTCTTTCGGAACCCTATAGCAATCAGCCCCAGCATTTT,CASSILSEPYSNQPQHF
TRBJ2-7,16,TRBD2,TRBV9,many,TGTGCCAGCAGCCCAAGGACTAGCGGGGGTTTTATAGAGCAGTACTTC,CASSPRTSGGFIEQYF
TRBJ1-2,15,TRBD1,TRBV28,many,TGTGCCAGCAGTATTTATACAGGGACAGGCTGTGGCTACACCTTC,CASSIYTGTGCGYTF
TRBJ2-2,15,.,TRBV5-1,.,TGCGCCAGCAGCTTGGGTGTAGGTTTCACCGGGGAGCTGTTTTTT,CASSLGVGFTGELFF
TRBJ1-2,16,.,TRBV7-2,many,TGTGCCAGCCGCCCTCCTACAGGGTCGGGGAACTATGGCTACACCTTC,CASRPPTGSGNYGYTF
TRBJ1-1,15,.,TRBV5-1,many,TGCGCCAGCAGCTTGGGGGGGTTAAGTACCACTGAAGCTTTCTTT,CASSLGGLSTTEAFF
TRBJ2-5,17,.,TRBV28,many,TGTGCCAGCAGTAACCGACCAGTCCGTCCTAACGAAGAGACCCAGTACTTC,CASSNRPVRPNEETQYF
TRBJ1-3,16,.,TRBV20-1,many,TGCAGTGCTAGAGCGCGGGGCGCGGGAGACGGAAACACCATATATTTT,CSARARGAGDGNTIYF
TRBJ2-7,16,TRBD2,TRBV12-3/TRBV12-4,few,TGTGCCAGCAGCTCGGGGCTAGCGGGAGTGGTCCGGGAGCAGTACTTC,CASSSGLAGVVREQYF
TRBJ2-5,15,.,TRBV12-3/TRBV12-4,.,TGTGCCAGCAGTTCGCCTTGGGTGGGTGAAGAGACCCAGTACTTC,CASSSPWVGEETQYF
TRBJ1-2,15,.,TRBV11-2,.,TGTGCCAGCAGCTTAGAGGGGGCTGTGAACTATGGCTACACCTTC,CASSLEGAVNYGYTF
TRBJ2-5,15,TRBD2,TRBV28,many,TGTGCCAGCAGTTTACCGGGACTAGCGGGAGGGAGCCAGTACTTC,CASSLPGLAGGSQYF
TRBJ2-7,13,.,TRBV6-2/TRBV6-3,.,TGTGCCAGCAGCCGAGACGGCTACGGCGAGCAGTACTTC,CASSRDGYGEQYF
TRBJ1-1,12,.,TRBV6-1,many,TGTGCCAGCAGTGAAGGAGAGACTGAAGCTTTCTTT,CASSEGETEAFF
TRBJ1-4,17,.,TRBV28,few,TGTGCCAGCAGACTATTAACTGCGGGGTCTCCCGATGAAAAACTGTTTTTT,CASRLLTAGSPDEKLFF
TRBJ1-1,12,.,TRBV12-3/TRBV12-4,many,TGTGCCAGCAGTCAGGATGGTGTGGGGGCTTTCTTT,CASSQDGVGAFF
TRBJ2-5,16,TRBD2,TRBV6-1,many,TGTGCCAGCAGTGACAACCATAGCGGGAGTACGGAGACCCAGTACTTC,CASSDNHSGSTETQYF
TRBJ2-4,14,TRBD2,TRBV28,.,TGTGCCAGCAGGACTAGCGGGAGATACGGCATTCAGTACTTC,CASRTSGRYGIQYF
TRBJ2-7,16,TRBD1,TRBV4-2,few,TGTGCCAGCAGCCAAGACCCCGACCGGACAGGGCGGGAGCAGTACTTC,CASSQDPDRTGREQYF
TRBJ2-7,15,TRBD2,TRBV3-1,.,TGTGCCAGCAGCCGAATGACTAGCGGGGCCTACGAGCAGTACTTC,CASSRMTSGAYEQYF
TRBJ1-2,15,.,TRBV9,many,TGTGCCAGCAGCGTAGAATCAGGGCGGAACTATGGCTACACCTTC,CASSVESGRNYGYTF
TRBJ1-1,13,.,TRBV6-1,many,TGTGCCAGCAGTGAGTACAGGGACACTGAAGCTTTCTTT,CASSEYRDTEAFF
TRBJ2-5,15,TRBD2,TRBV7-9,.,TGTGCCAGCAGCTTACCCTCGGGAGGAGCGGAGACCCAGTACTTC,CASSLPSGGAETQYF